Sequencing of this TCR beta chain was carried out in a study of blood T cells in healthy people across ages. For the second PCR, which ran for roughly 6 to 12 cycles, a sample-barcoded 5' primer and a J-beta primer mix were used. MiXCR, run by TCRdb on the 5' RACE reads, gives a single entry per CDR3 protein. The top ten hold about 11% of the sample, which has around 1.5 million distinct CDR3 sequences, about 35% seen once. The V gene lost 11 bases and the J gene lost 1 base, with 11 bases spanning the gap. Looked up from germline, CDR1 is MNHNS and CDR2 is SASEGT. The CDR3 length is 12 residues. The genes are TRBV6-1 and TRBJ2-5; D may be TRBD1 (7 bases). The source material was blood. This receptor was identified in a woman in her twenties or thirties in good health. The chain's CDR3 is CAGGTVQETQYF. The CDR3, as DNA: TGTGCCGGAGGGACAGTCCAAGAGACCCAGTACTTC.